These 4 T cell receptor beta chains share one sample of origin, sequenced in a study of OX40 agonist ivuxolimab in advanced cancers. The data were produced by immunoSEQ multiplex PCR, yet TCRdb's version contains in-frame clones alone and is incomplete. The table shows roughly 90,000 clones, with around nine tenths occurring only once. Sequencing was performed on CD4+ or CD8+ T cells sorted from blood, taken in a trial of the OX40 agonist ivuxolimab. These receptors were collected from an adult with an advanced solid tumor such as melanoma, head and neck, liver or kidney cancer.

Turning to this clone: Additional DNA sequences in this sample encode the identical CDR3. This chain joins TRBV6-1 and TRBJ1-5; no reliable D call. The V end was cut by 1 base, the J end by 8 bases, with 9 bases between. This CDR3 has 13 amino acids. Germline assignment: CDR1 MNHNS and CDR2 SASEGT. CDR3 DNA sequence: TGTGCCAGCAGTGAAGAGCGTAGGGAGCCCCAGCATTTT. It specifies CASSEERREPQHF.

This rearrangement joins TRBV27 to TRBJ2-7; no firm D call. The germline CDR1 and CDR2 sequences are MNHEY and SMNVEV (reference sequence). This CDR3 has 11 amino acids. Trimming cost V 2 bases and J 12 bases, with 11 bases left between them. The CDR3 DNA reads TGTGCCAGCAGTTTAGGTGGGAATCTGTACTTC. Translating gives CASSLGGNLYF.

The chain carries TRBV9 and TRBJ2-5; the D gene is possibly TRBD2 (5 bases). Trimming shortened V by 2 bases and J by 5 bases, and 16 bases separated the two germline ends. CDR3 size: 15 residues. CDR1 is SGDLS, CDR2 YYNGEE, per germline. The CDR3 DNA follows: TGTGCCAGCAGCGTCCGGGCCTCAGGCGGGGAGACCCAGTACTTC. Translating gives CASSVRASGGETQYF.

J is TRBJ1-1 and V is TRBV6-5; TRBD1 matches 9 bases. CDR3 length equals 14 residues. Germline assignment: CDR1 MNHEY and CDR2 SVGAGI. Losses at the gene ends were 6 bases for V and 4 bases for J; bases not matched to a gene: 6. CDR3 nucleotides: TGTGCCAGCAGCCTCGACAGGGGGGTCACTGAAGCTTTCTTT. It translates to CASSLDRGVTEAFF.